These 2 T cell receptor beta chains share one sample of origin, sequenced in a study of cytomegalovirus exposure and HLA in healthy donors. The PCR contained 60 Vbeta and 13 Jbeta primers. Method: immunoSEQ multiplex PCR; TCRdb's copy keeps in-frame clones and lacks some. Of just over 150,000 clones listed, approximately 81% are singletons. The material sequenced was PBMCs. The receptors stem from a woman between 18 and 30 years old in good health and CMV-seronegative.

The chain employs TRBV2 and TRBJ1-3; possible D gene TRBD1, 6 bases. This CDR3 has 15 residues. The germline V gene has CDR1 SNHLY and CDR2 FYNNEI. The V gene lost 7 bases and the J gene lost 1 base, with 14 bases spanning the gap. CDR3 DNA sequence: TGTGCCAGCAAAGAGTCAGGGGTTTCTGGAAACACCATATATTTT. Its protein is CASKESGVSGNTIYF.

The chain is built from TRBV5-1 and TRBJ2-3, with a possible D match to TRBD1 (5 bases). Germline CDR1 is SGHRS and CDR2 is YFSETQ. V lost 6 bases and J 2 bases, leaving 16 bases between the germline ends. The CDR3 covers 15 residues. The CDR3 loop reads CASTQGDPATDTQYF. Written as DNA, the CDR3 is TGCGCCAGCACCCAGGGCGACCCGGCCACAGATACGCAGTATTTT.